The rows below give T cell receptor beta chains drawn from one sample of a study of T cells after yellow fever vaccination. Via MiXCR, TCRdb re-called the 5' RACE reads, giving one row per CDR3 protein. This table has about 60,000 distinct CDR3 sequences, approximately 6.9% appearing once. The sequencing here drew on CD8+ T cells sorted from PBMCs, taken on the day of the first yellow fever vaccination. These receptors all stem from a man in his late teens or twenties who received the YFV17D yellow fever vaccine. Each CDR3 is given with its conserved first and last residue. Fields, in order: J gene, V gene, D gene, clone size, CDR3 protein, CDR3 DNA. D genes are given only for firm matches. Clone size is stated in some rows and not others, as once, few, many or a class when expanded.

>TRBJ2-7|TRBV27|TRBD1|-
CASSLVSGGVYEQYF
TGTGCCAGCAGTTTAGTGTCAGGGGGCGTCTACGAGCAGTACTTC
>TRBJ2-1|TRBV4-1|-|many
CASSQSNEQFF
TGCGCCAGCAGCCAAAGCAATGAGCAGTTCTTC
>TRBJ2-7|TRBV6-1|TRBD1|many
CASSVGTGGDEQYF
TGTGCCAGCAGTGTGGGGACAGGGGGCGACGAGCAGTACTTC
>TRBJ2-2|TRBV7-6|TRBD2|few
CASSLEASGGTNTGELFF
TGTGCCAGCAGCTTAGAGGCTAGCGGGGGCACGAACACCGGGGAGCTGTTTTTT
>TRBJ1-2|TRBV14|-|-
CASRQDTIREGYTF
TGTGCCAGCAGGCAAGATACGATACGAGAGGGCTACACCTTC
>TRBJ1-2|TRBV29-1|-|-
CSAAGFYGYTF
TGCAGCGCCGCCGGCTTCTATGGCTACACCTTC
>TRBJ1-1|TRBV2|-|-
CASSDSEAGVAEAFF
TGTGCCAGCAGTGACTCCGAGGCCGGGGTGGCTGAAGCTTTCTTT
>TRBJ2-7|TRBV7-9|-|-
CASSFGPRSSYEQYF
TGTGCCAGCAGCTTCGGACCTCGTTCCTCCTACGAGCAGTACTTC
>TRBJ2-2|TRBV12-3/TRBV12-4|-|large
CASSQGTGELFF
TGTGCCAGCAGCCAGGGAACCGGGGAGCTGTTTTTT
>TRBJ2-4|TRBV5-4|-|-
CASSMLGGTIQYF
TGTGCCAGCAGCATGTTAGGGGGAACCATTCAGTACTTC
>TRBJ1-1|TRBV3-1|-|few
CASSQSGGDTEAFF
TGTGCCAGCAGCCAGTCGGGAGGGGACACTGAAGCTTTCTTT
>TRBJ2-1|TRBV6-5|-|-
CASSHNHFNEQFF
TGTGCCAGCAGTCACAACCATTTCAATGAGCAGTTCTTC
>TRBJ1-1|TRBV12-5|-|few
CASGPDGQLNTEAFF
TGTGCTAGTGGTCCCGACGGACAGCTGAACACTGAAGCTTTCTTT
>TRBJ2-5|TRBV12-3/TRBV12-4|-|many
CASSPTGREETQYF
TGTGCCAGCAGCCCGACAGGGAGGGAGGAGACCCAGTACTTC
>TRBJ2-1|TRBV6-5|TRBD2|many
CASSLPGLASHEQFF
TGTGCCAGCAGTTTACCGGGACTAGCGTCCCATGAGCAGTTCTTC
>TRBJ2-1|TRBV4-3|-|many
CASSPGTSSYNEQFF
TGCGCCAGCTCGCCGGGGACCAGCTCCTACAATGAGCAGTTCTTC
>TRBJ2-1|TRBV20-1|TRBD2|-
CSARDSAGAYNEQFF
TGCAGTGCTAGAGATTCGGCGGGAGCCTACAATGAGCAGTTCTTC
>TRBJ1-5|TRBV27|-|many
CASRTGLGNQPQHF
TGTGCCAGCAGGACAGGTTTAGGCAATCAGCCCCAGCATTTT
>TRBJ1-5|TRBV9|-|few
CASSVSGDYQPQHF
TGTGCCAGCAGCGTATCAGGGGATTATCAGCCCCAGCATTTT
>TRBJ1-2|TRBV6-5|-|few
CASSYSERANYGYTF
TGTGCCAGCAGTTACTCGGAAAGGGCTAACTATGGCTACACCTTC
>TRBJ1-2|TRBV7-9|-|few
CASSPRGVLANYGYTF
TGTGCCAGCAGCCCTCGGGGGGTGTTAGCTAACTATGGCTACACCTTC
>TRBJ2-5|TRBV4-1|-|few
CASSTRTVMGETQYF
TGCGCCAGCAGCACCCGGACAGTGATGGGAGAGACCCAGTACTTC
>TRBJ1-1|TRBV5-6|TRBD1|-
CASSSTTGGNTEAFF
TGTGCCAGCAGTTCAACGACAGGGGGAAACACTGAAGCTTTCTTT
>TRBJ1-1|TRBV12-3/TRBV12-4|-|once
CASSLGSTEAFF
TGTGCCAGCAGTTTGGGGTCCACTGAAGCTTTCTTT
>TRBJ2-7|TRBV29-1|TRBD1|many
CSVETGIPYEQYF
TGCAGCGTGGAGACAGGGATCCCCTACGAGCAGTACTTC
>TRBJ2-3|TRBV4-3|-|many
CASSQGGGTDTQYF
TGCGCCAGCAGCCAAGGTGGGGGCACAGATACGCAGTATTTT
>TRBJ2-3|TRBV7-2|TRBD2|many
CASSLLAGTTTDTQYF
TGTGCCAGCAGCTTGCTAGCGGGGACCACCACAGATACGCAGTATTTT
>TRBJ1-1|TRBV29-1|-|many
CSVGRGGTEAFF
TGCAGCGTTGGAAGGGGGGGCACTGAAGCTTTCTTT